This T cell receptor beta chain originates from a study of cytomegalovirus exposure and HLA in healthy donors. Findings and caveats of the study: The classifier was said to identify cytomegalovirus status with high specificity and sensitivity.

A remark on this clone: Its specificity is unknown.

The CDR3 loop spans 14 amino acids. V dropped 7 bases and J dropped 1 base, with 11 bases sitting between them. Germline CDR1 is SNHLY and CDR2 is FYNNEI. The PCR made use of 60 Vbeta and 13 Jbeta primers. Measured with immunoSEQ multiplex PCR; TCRdb has only the in-frame clones, and not every one. The table records about 140,000 clones, less than 85% of them present only once. The rearrangement links TRBV2 to TRBJ2-1; TRBD1 might be the D (6 bases). What was sequenced was PBMCs. The sequence was collected from a man aged 35-49 years in good health and CMV-seronegative. The CDR3 is CASTLDRSYNEQFF. DNA for the CDR3: TGTGCCAGCACCCTGGACAGATCCTACAATGAGCAGTTCTTC. The entire variable domain, with the rest obtained from reference TRBV2 and TRBJ2-1, is as follows: EPEVTQTPSHQVTQMGQEVILRCVPISNHLYFYWYRQILGQKVEFLVSFYNNEISEKSEIFDDQFSVERPDGSNFTLKIRSTKLEDSAMYFCASTLDRSYNEQFFGPGTRLTVL.